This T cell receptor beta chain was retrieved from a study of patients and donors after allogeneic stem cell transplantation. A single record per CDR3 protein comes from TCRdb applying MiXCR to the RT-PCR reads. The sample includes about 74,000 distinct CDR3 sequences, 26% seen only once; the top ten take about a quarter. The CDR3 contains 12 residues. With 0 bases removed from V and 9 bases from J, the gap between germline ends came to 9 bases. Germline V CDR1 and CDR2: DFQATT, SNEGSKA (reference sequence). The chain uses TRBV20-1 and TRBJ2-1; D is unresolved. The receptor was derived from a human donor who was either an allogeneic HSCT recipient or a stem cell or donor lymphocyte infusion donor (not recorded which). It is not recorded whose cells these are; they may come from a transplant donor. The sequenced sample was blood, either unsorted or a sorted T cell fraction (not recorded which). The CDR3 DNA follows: TGCAGTGCTAGAGACCCTGGCGGTGAGCAGTTCTTC. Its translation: CSARDPGGEQFF.